This T cell receptor beta chain was captured by sequencing in a study of T cells in Graves' hyperthyroidism and ophthalmopathy. The TCR beta CDR3 regions underwent amplification using RNA transcripts as the source. The TCR CDR3 first-round RT-PCR relied on the HTBI primer set. TCRdb used MiXCR to reprocess the multiplex PCR reads, holding one entry per CDR3 protein. The table has about 590,000 distinct CDR3 sequences, 15% to 18% seen once. This clonotype was found many times. The germline CDR1 and CDR2 sequences are MNHNS and SASEGT. V was pared by 3 bases and J by 11 bases, with 14 bases between. The CDR3 has 13 amino acids. Diagnosis rested on symptoms, serum thyroxine and TRAb, thyroid ultrasound, and orbital computed tomography.

This receptor was identified in a woman in her twenties or thirties with Graves' hyperthyroidism. The genes are TRBV6-1 and TRBJ2-4; tentatively, D is TRBD1 (5 bases). The specimen sequenced was blood. CDR3 in amino acids: CASSDRVGLLQYF. CDR3 in DNA: TGTGCCAGCAGTGATCGGGTGGGGCTGCTTCAGTACTTC.